The sequence of this T cell receptor beta chain was determined in a study of beta chain features in type 1 diabetes (dated by TCRdb to about 2018). Context from the whole study: No differences in mean age, gender distribution, total cell number or subset yield were found between patients and healthy donors. A total of 85 million to 140 million sorted cells were examined across all samples, and a strong correlation was observed between cell number per subset and RNA yield. In the study, TCRB repertoires of sorted circulating CD4+ T cell subsets from recently diagnosed type 1 diabetes patients were compared with those of matched healthy donors. Whereas all 28 donors provided naive and central memory subsets, regulatory and stem cell-like memory subsets were isolated from just 8 patients and roughly eight healthy donors.

The entire isolated RNA was reverse transcribed using the High Capacity cDNA Reverse Transcription Kit, and thus expressed TCRB transcripts were sequenced. Deep immunoSEQ sequencing was applied to naive, central memory and regulatory T cell samples, giving an average of about 3.6 million total reads per sample. After sorted cells were lysed in RLT buffer, RNA was extracted with DNase-treated RNeasy Micro or Mini kits, with the choice depending on cell number. To prevent cross-contamination, each cell subset was processed individually, whereas patient and healthy donor samples were processed jointly. TCRB sequences were amplified from cDNA with the immunoSEQ multiplex PCR, producing 87-bp fragments spanning the CDR3 region. Sequencing of the amplicons was done on the Illumina HiSeq platform. As for the authors' bioinformatics: PCR bias was corrected computationally using synthetic template baselines, and reads within Hamming distance 2 were collapsed, with unmergeable singletons discarded. Reads were aligned against IMGT so that V, D and J genes, CDR3 length and insertions or deletions at six rearrangement sites could be assigned. Within each subset, clonotype counts were normalized to the number of sorted cells before true diversity and Gini coefficients were calculated with the tcR R package. The overlap coefficient, calculated on TCRB nucleotide sequences, was used to measure repertoire sharing. As a proxy for the pre-selection repertoire, out-of-frame TCRB sequences from naive cells were analyzed. Held by TCRdb, this immuneACCESS table contains in-frame sequences only and omits some clones. Under half of the omission traces to an unresolved V gene where checked; the cause of the rest is unknown. Clone size and the V and J calls come from that table; the DNA yielded D and trimming. The sample includes 150,000 or so clones, with roughly 60% observed a single time. 0.08% to 0.1% of the sample is taken by the ten largest.

Overall results and qualifications from the work: Because small numbers of individuals were included in the HLA sub-analyses, any influence of HLA type on TCRB rearrangement was left unresolved. Shorter templates might have been favored by PCR, but patient and control samples were amplified and corrected together, so both groups would have been affected equally by any skew. At VDJ recombination sites, patients with type 1 diabetes made fewer insertions and deleted more nucleotides, a pattern implying thymic rearrangement abnormalities. Because cDNA was sequenced instead of genomic DNA, activated cells with high expression could be over-represented, although the groups did not differ in activation or CD3 levels. Naive, central memory and regulatory TCRB repertoires appeared more similar among patients than among healthy donors. In all four CD4+ subsets, TCRB CDR3 length was moderately but significantly shorter in type 1 diabetes patients.

A single peripheral blood draw of about 116 mL on average was collected from each donor into heparinised tubes. A BD FACSAria II and a panel including CD45RO, CCR7, CD25, CD127, CD95 and CD27 were used to sort naive, central memory, regulatory and stem cell-like memory CD4+ T cells. Purity was above 95% for every sorted population. PBMCs were isolated immediately by Lymphoprep density gradient centrifugation and stained directly without culture. To minimize batch effects, samples were stained and sorted in pairs, one healthy donor with one patient per experiment. The germline V gene (reference sequence) supplies CDR1 SEHNR and CDR2 FQNEAQ. V is reduced by 0 bases and J by 13 bases, leaving a spacing of 18 bases between them. The CDR3, cysteine through phenylalanine, is 14 amino acids long. CDR3 DNA is the only sequence kept; it has 42 bases, read in frame from the first base. Notes on this clone: This receptor's antigen is unknown. No clone much larger than this one lies a single base away; base qualities are absent.

The receptor was isolated from a man under 40 with type 1 diabetes. Sample: naive CD4+ T cells from blood. The cell subset or site label for this specimen denotes: true naive CD4+ T cells. Here the chain combines TRBV7-9 and TRBJ1-2; matching of 6 bases hints at TRBD1 as the D gene. The CDR3 in this case is CASSLAEDSSAGTF. The sequenced DNA is TGTGCCAGCAGCTTAGCAGAGGACAGTTCGGCAGGCACCTTC.